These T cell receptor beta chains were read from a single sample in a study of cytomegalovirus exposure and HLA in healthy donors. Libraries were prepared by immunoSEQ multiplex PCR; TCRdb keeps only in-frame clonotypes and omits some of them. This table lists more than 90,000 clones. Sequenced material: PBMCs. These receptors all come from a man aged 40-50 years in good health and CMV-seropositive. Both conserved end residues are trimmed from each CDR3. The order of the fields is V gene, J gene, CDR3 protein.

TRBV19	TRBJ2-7	ASSNQGSYEQY
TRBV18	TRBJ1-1	ASSSTGTTNTEAF
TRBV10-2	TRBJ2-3	ASSSSGITDTQY
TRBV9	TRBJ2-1	ASSVSGSSYNEQF
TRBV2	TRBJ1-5	ASSDAQWNQPQH
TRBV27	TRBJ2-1	ASWTGQISYNEQF
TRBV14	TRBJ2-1	ASSPRLSGNEQF
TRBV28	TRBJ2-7	ATTDSWGRAVYEQY
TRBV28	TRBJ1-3	ASSLFAGVMAGNTIY
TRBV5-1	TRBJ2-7	ASSTGLADPSHEQY
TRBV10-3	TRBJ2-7	AISEEGTGTHPSYEQY
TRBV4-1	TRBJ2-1	ANSPQGTSGYNEQF
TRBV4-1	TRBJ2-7	ASSDRTGYSSYEQY
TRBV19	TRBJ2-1	ASSIDRGPYNEQF
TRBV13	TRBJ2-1	ASSSLQASDEQF
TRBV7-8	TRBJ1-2	ASSLVTDYGYT
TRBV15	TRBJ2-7	ATSQEGQNYEQY
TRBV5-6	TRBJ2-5	ASSPRGQGQETQY
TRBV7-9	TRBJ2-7	ASSLAQGRSYEQY
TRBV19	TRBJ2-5	ASSPSSQETQY
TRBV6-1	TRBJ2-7	ASSPGGSEQY
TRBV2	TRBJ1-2	ASSESPLYGYT
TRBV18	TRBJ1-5	ASSYYGQTGQPQH
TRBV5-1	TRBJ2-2	ASSQTDYTGELF
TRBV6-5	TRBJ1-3	ASSFREGNTIY
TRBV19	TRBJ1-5	ASSTDALTGVAEPQH
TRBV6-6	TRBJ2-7	ASSAREILSEQY